The clone carrying this TCR beta chain was detected a few times. The sample comes from a study of blood T cells in healthy people across ages. The CDR3 covers 15 residues. Germline loops: CDR1 ENHRY, CDR2 SYGVKD. V lost 4 bases and J lost 3, with 15 bases in between. Alongside a J-beta primer mix, a sample-barcoded 5' primer served in a second PCR lasting 7 to 11 cycles. Via MiXCR, TCRdb re-called the 5' RACE reads, giving one row per CDR3 protein. This table has 1.5 million to 2 million distinct CDR3 sequences, about 30% appearing once. This TCR was sampled from a woman in her twenties or thirties in good health. The sample comprised blood. The chain combines TRBV10-3 with TRBJ1-1; D may be TRBD1 (5 bases). CDR3 amino acids: CAISGTLGQYTEAFF. The CDR3 DNA reads TGTGCCATCAGTGGGACACTAGGCCAGTACACTGAAGCTTTCTTT.